These 27 T cell receptor beta chains share one sample of origin, sequenced in a study of T cell repertoires in cytomegalovirus infection. These receptors have no known antigen. TCRdb redid the calling of the reads with MiXCR, one entry per CDR3 protein. Among 50,000 or so distinct CDR3 sequences listed, roughly 22% were seen once. The source material was PBMCs, sequenced either directly or after in vitro stimulation (not recorded which). The source is a human donor in good health (CMV status not recorded). Some clones in this sample may be carry-over from other donors' samples.

The rearrangement links TRBV20-1 to TRBJ1-5; a weak D match, TRBD1 (5 bases). Trimming left V 6 bases short and J 6 bases short, with 15 bases between. This CDR3 is built from 13 residues. The germline V gene has CDR1 DFQATT and CDR2 SNEGSKA (reference sequence). The CDR3 DNA is TGCAGTGCCGCGAGGACACCTAGTCAGCCCCAGCATTTT. It translates to CSAARTPSQPQHF.

The rearrangement joins TRBV4-1 to TRBJ1-5; D perhaps matches TRBD1 (5 bases). The CDR3 has 16 amino acids. Per the germline V gene, CDR1 is MGHRA and CDR2 is YSYEKL. Trimming stripped 0 bases from V and 5 bases from J, with 14 bases between. CDR3 sequence reads: CASSQDLETAYQPQHF. In nucleotides, the CDR3 is TGCGCCAGCAGCCAAGATCTTGAGACAGCCTATCAGCCCCAGCATTTT.

The rearrangement joins TRBV7-2 to TRBJ2-7; possible D gene TRBD2, 5 bases. V was clipped by 5 bases and J by 3 bases, with 20 bases between them. Germline CDR1 SGHTA, CDR2 FQGNSA. This CDR3 region has 16 residues. This chain's CDR3 is CASSVMRSGLVYEQYF. CDR3 nucleotide sequence: TGTGCCAGCAGCGTAATGCGATCGGGGTTGGTCTACGAGCAGTACTTC.

The chain carries TRBV7-6 and TRBJ2-1, with D uncertain. The germline CDR1 and CDR2 sequences are SGHVS and FNYEAQ. The CDR3 length is 13 residues. V lost 1 base and J lost 7, with 8 bases in between. The CDR3 loop reads CASSLGVGNEQFF. Here the CDR3 DNA reads TGTGCCAGCAGCTTAGGAGTTGGAAATGAGCAGTTCTTC.

This clonotype came up many times. The rearrangement uses TRBV7-2 and TRBJ2-2; TRBD1 or TRBD2 may be the D gene (5 bases each). Germline V gene sequence: CDR1 SGHTA, CDR2 FQGNSA. The CDR3 sequence is 15 residues long. The V end was cut by 0 bases, the J end by 7 bases, with 12 bases between. CDR3 amino acids: CASSLAAGAGGELFF. The CDR3 bases are TGTGCCAGCAGCTTAGCTGCCGGGGCGGGCGGGGAGCTGTTTTTT.

The sample holds many counts of this clonotype. The gene calls are TRBV28 and TRBJ2-5, with TRBD1 matching over 8 bases. In germline, CDR1 is MDHEN, CDR2 SYDVKM. V trimming: 3 bases; J trimming: 4 bases; junction bases outside the gene matches: 7. The CDR3 extends over 15 amino acids. CDR3 sequence: CASSFWQGAAETQYF. The CDR3 DNA is TGTGCCAGCAGTTTTTGGCAGGGGGCTGCAGAGACCCAGTACTTC.

The chain carries TRBV5-1 and TRBJ2-7, with TRBD1 identical over 7 bases. This CDR3 has 14 amino acids. The V and J ends lost 1 base and 2 bases, in that order; junction bases with no gene match: 3. Germline values: CDR1 SGHRS, CDR2 YFSETQ. CDR3 protein: CASSLFDRAYEQYF. CDR3 nucleotide sequence: TGCGCCAGCAGCTTGTTTGACAGGGCCTACGAGCAGTACTTC.

This clonotype was recorded at least ten times. J is TRBJ2-7 and V is TRBV9, with 9 bases aligning to TRBD2. This CDR3 is built from 16 residues. The V and J ends lost 1 base and 1 base, in that order; junction bases with no gene match: 6. Germline assignment: CDR1 SGDLS and CDR2 YYNGEE. The CDR3 reads CASSVRASGTSYEQYF. DNA of the CDR3: TGTGCCAGCAGCGTAAGGGCTAGCGGGACTTCCTACGAGCAGTACTTC.

This clonotype was detected many times. V gene TRBV19 combines with J gene TRBJ2-3, with 7 bases matching TRBD2. This CDR3 is 13 amino acids long. The V segment lost 10 bases and the J segment 6 bases; nucleotides outside the gene matches: 10. In germline, CDR1 is LNHDA, CDR2 SQIVND (reference sequence). The CDR3 region has the DNA TGTGCCACCCGACTAGCCGGAGGGGATACGCAGTATTTT. This encodes CATRLAGGDTQYF. Filled out from reference TRBV19 and TRBJ2-3, the complete variable domain reads DGGITQSPKYLFRKEGQNVTLSCEQNLNHDAMYWYRQDPGQGLRLIYYSQIVNDFQKGDIAEGYSVSREKKESFPLTVTSAQKNPTAFYLCATRLAGGDTQYFGPGTRLTVL.

This clonotype was counted a few times. CDR3 coding DNA: TGTGCCAGCAGCCTCTTCAGGGTATCTGTCCTTGGTGAAGCTTTCTTT. Translated: CASSLFRVSVLGEAFF. The genes are TRBV7-8 and TRBJ1-1, with a weak D call TRBD1 (5 bases). The CDR3 runs 16 residues. CDR1 and CDR2 (germline): SGHVS, FQNEAQ. Trimming pared 5 bases from V and 7 bases from J, leaving 23 bases between.

This clonotype was detected a few times. The chain is built from TRBV7-9 and TRBJ2-7; D tentatively reads TRBD1 or TRBD2 (5 bases each). Germline loops: CDR1 SEHNR, CDR2 FQNEAQ (reference sequence). Trimming shortened V by 6 bases and J by 3 bases, and 15 bases separated the two germline ends. The CDR3 sequence is 14 residues long. This CDR3 reads CASSGGVERYEQYF. CDR3 sequence (DNA): TGTGCCAGCAGTGGGGGAGTCGAGCGCTACGAGCAGTACTTC. The variable domain in full, completed from reference TRBV7-9 and TRBJ2-7, reads DTGVSQNPRHKITKRGQNVTFRCDPISEHNRLYWYRQTLGQGPEFLTYFQNEAQLEKSRLLSDRFSAERPKGSFSTLEIQRTEQGDSAMYLCASSGGVERYEQYFGPGTRLTVT.

This clonotype was detected many times. In DNA, the CDR3 is TGTGCCAGCAGCCCTGACAGGGGGCGGACGGCCGGGGAGCTGTTTTTT. This gives the protein CASSPDRGRTAGELFF. The V and J genes are TRBV7-6 and TRBJ2-2, with 10 positions matching TRBD1. From germline, CDR1 is SGHVS and CDR2 FNYEAQ. CDR3 length: 16 residues. Losses at the gene ends were 5 bases for V and 6 bases for J; bases not matched to a gene: 9.

This clonotype was recorded many times. V usage is TRBV7-2 and J usage is TRBJ1-1; 7 nucleotides align to TRBD1. Per the germline V gene, CDR1 is SGHTA and CDR2 is FQGNSA. Unmatched junction bases numbered 7, after V lost 6 bases and J lost 3 bases. This CDR3 has 14 residues. Here the CDR3 DNA reads TGTGCCAGCAGTTTACAGGGGCAGCACACTGAAGCTTTCTTT. Encoded protein: CASSLQGQHTEAFF.

V usage is TRBV12-3 or TRBV12-4 and J usage is TRBJ1-5, with D possibly being TRBD1 (6 bases). Trimming shortened V by 4 bases and J by 5 bases, and 9 bases separated the two germline ends. The CDR3 extends over 13 amino acids. Here the CDR3 reads CASSSRGYQPQHF. CDR3 nucleotide sequence: TGTGCCAGCAGTTCAAGGGGGTATCAGCCCCAGCATTTT.

This rearrangement joins TRBV7-9 to TRBJ2-7, with 13 positions matching TRBD2. The V gene's germline CDR1 is SEHNR and CDR2 FQNEAQ (reference sequence). V gave up 2 bases and J gave up 5 bases; unmatched junction bases: 3. The CDR3 runs to 15 residues. DNA of the CDR3: TGTGCCAGCAGCTTAACTAGCGGGAGGGCCCACGAGCAGTACTTC. Protein: CASSLTSGRAHEQYF.

CDR3 protein: CASSLGDLTDTQYF. The CDR3, as DNA: TGTGCCAGCAGCTTGGGAGACCTCACAGATACGCAGTATTTT. The V and J genes are TRBV5-4 and TRBJ2-3; no clear D gene. The CDR3 has 14 residues. V was shortened by 0 bases and J by 2 bases, with 7 bases between the two germline ends. Germline V gene data show CDR1 as SGHNT and CDR2 as YYREEE (reference sequence). The whole variable domain, remainder taken from reference TRBV5-4 and TRBJ2-3, is ETGVTQSPTHLIKTRGQQVTLRCSSQSGHNTVSWYQQALGQGPQFIFQYYREEENGRGNFPPRFSGLQFPNYSSELNVNALELDDSALYLCASSLGDLTDTQYFGPGTRLTVL.

V and J are TRBV12-3 or TRBV12-4 and TRBJ1-2, with 7 bases lining up with TRBD1. The ends lost 5 bases at V and 3 bases at J; junction bases unmatched: 6. The CDR3 length is 14 residues. CDR3 in DNA: TGTGCCAGCAGTCTCTCTCAGGGGGACTATGGCTACACCTTC. Its protein product is CASSLSQGDYGYTF.

This clonotype showed up just a few times. V gene TRBV29-1 combines with J gene TRBJ1-1; tentative D call: TRBD1 (5 bases). Trimming removed 7 bases from V and 9 bases from J, with 24 bases in between. CDR3 size: 14 residues. Germline CDR1 reads SQVTM; CDR2 reads ANQGSEA. In nucleotides, the CDR3 is TGCAGCGCAAAAAACCGGGTCCGAGGGACCAAAGCTTTCTTT. This translates into CSAKNRVRGTKAFF.

This chain joins TRBV7-9 and TRBJ2-7, with 10 bases lining up with TRBD2. The germline CDR1 and CDR2 sequences are SEHNR and FQNEAQ (reference sequence). This CDR3 contains 21 residues. Trimming removed 2 bases from V and 0 bases from J; junction bases left unmatched: 19. The CDR3 DNA reads as TGTGCCAGCAGCTTATACCCGCGGACTAGCGGTTTTTCACTCAACTCCTACGAGCAGTACTTC. This gives the protein CASSLYPRTSGFSLNSYEQYF. Full variable domain (missing parts from reference TRBV7-9 and TRBJ2-7): DTGVSQNPRHKITKRGQNVTFRCDPISEHNRLYWYRQTLGQGPEFLTYFQNEAQLEKSRLLSDRFSAERPKGSFSTLEIQRTEQGDSAMYLCASSLYPRTSGFSLNSYEQYFGPGTRLTVT.

This clonotype has ten or more counts. The chain is built from TRBV7-6 and TRBJ1-1, with 7 positions matching TRBD1. Unmatched junction bases numbered 6, after V lost 5 bases and J lost 3 bases. Germline V gene data show CDR1 as SGHVS and CDR2 as FNYEAQ. The CDR3 sequence is 14 residues long. Written as DNA, the CDR3 is TGTGCCAGCAGCCTCAGGGGGTGGGACACTGAAGCTTTCTTT. Translating it yields CASSLRGWDTEAFF.

The CDR3 region is CASSLEGGQGAPLHF. DNA of the CDR3: TGTGCCAGCAGCTTAGAAGGGGGACAGGGGGCGCCCCTCCACTTT. The V call is TRBV7-2, the J call TRBJ1-6, with 12 bases identical to TRBD1. CDR3 length equals 15 residues. Per germline, CDR1 SGHTA and CDR2 FQGNSA. V lost 1 base, J lost 13 bases, and 5 bases stayed unmatched.

This clonotype occurred many times. V is TRBV7-2 and J is TRBJ2-5; D possibly corresponds to TRBD1 (6 bases). V gave up 5 bases and J gave up 3 bases, with 13 bases separating them. CDR1 is SGHTA and CDR2 is FQGNSA in the germline V gene. This CDR3 spans 14 amino acids. Here the CDR3 DNA reads TGTGCCAGCAGCCCCAGGGGTTATGAAGAGACCCAGTACTTC. Translating it yields CASSPRGYEETQYF.

This clonotype was recorded at least ten times. In DNA form, the CDR3 reads TGTGCCAGCAGCTTACAACCCCCCAGGGGAGGAACTGAAGCTTTCTTT. Encoded protein: CASSLQPPRGGTEAFF. The chain combines TRBV7-8 with TRBJ1-1, with D perhaps matching TRBD1 (6 bases). V was trimmed by 2 bases and J by 5 bases, leaving 18 bases between them. Germline-derived CDR1 and CDR2 are SGHVS and FQNEAQ. CDR3 length: 16 amino acids.

This clonotype was seen a few times. The chain has TRBV12-3 or TRBV12-4 and TRBJ2-7, with D possibly matching TRBD1 (5 bases). The CDR3 totals 14 residues. The V end was cut by 6 bases, the J end by 2 bases, with 14 bases between. CDR3 sequence: CASRAQGNAYEQYF. CDR3 nucleotide sequence: TGTGCCAGCAGGGCCCAGGGAAACGCCTACGAGCAGTACTTC.

This clonotype was detected only a few times. The rearrangement uses TRBV20-1 and TRBJ2-2; D might be TRBD2 (5 bases). Germline CDR1 DFQATT, CDR2 SNEGSKA (reference sequence). This CDR3 has 11 amino acids. Trimming removed 7 bases at V and 6 bases at J, with 9 bases between. The CDR3 is CSVPRAGELFF. DNA of the CDR3: TGCAGTGTCCCGAGGGCCGGGGAGCTGTTTTTT.

V usage is TRBV2 and J usage is TRBJ1-1; D is unresolved. Deletions cut 0 bases from V and 10 bases from J, with 18 bases between. CDR3 length: 15 amino acids. The germline V gene has CDR1 SNHLY and CDR2 FYNNEI. CDR3 in DNA: TGTGCCAGCAGTGAAGCGCCCCCCGGGCGCTCTAGAGCTTTCTTT. Its translation: CASSEAPPGRSRAFF. The variable domain in full, with the rest retrieved from reference TRBV2 and TRBJ1-1, is EPEVTQTPSHQVTQMGQEVILRCVPISNHLYFYWYRQILGQKVEFLVSFYNNEISEKSEIFDDQFSVERPDGSNFTLKIRSTKLEDSAMYFCASSEAPPGRSRAFFGQGTRLTVV.

The chain joins TRBV10-3 to TRBJ2-7; 9 positions match TRBD2. Germline V gene data show CDR1 as ENHRY and CDR2 as SYGVKD. V dropped 4 bases and J dropped 3; count of bases not matched to a gene: 7. The CDR3 has 15 amino acids. This CDR3 is CAISGLSGGNYEQYF. CDR3 DNA sequence: TGTGCCATCAGTGGATTGAGCGGGGGGAACTACGAGCAGTACTTC.